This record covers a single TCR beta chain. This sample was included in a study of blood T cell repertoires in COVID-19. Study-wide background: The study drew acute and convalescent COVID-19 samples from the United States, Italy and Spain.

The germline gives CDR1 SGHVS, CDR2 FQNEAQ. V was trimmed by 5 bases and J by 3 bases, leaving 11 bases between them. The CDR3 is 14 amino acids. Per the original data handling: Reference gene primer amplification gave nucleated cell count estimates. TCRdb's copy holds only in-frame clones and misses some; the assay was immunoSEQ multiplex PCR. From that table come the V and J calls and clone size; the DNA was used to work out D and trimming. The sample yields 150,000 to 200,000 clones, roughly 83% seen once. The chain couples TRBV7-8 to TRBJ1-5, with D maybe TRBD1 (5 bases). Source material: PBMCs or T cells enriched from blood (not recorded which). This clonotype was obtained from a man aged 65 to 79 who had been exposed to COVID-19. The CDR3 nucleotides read TGTGCCAGCAGCCCGACAGATTTCAATCAGCCCCAGCATTTT. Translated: CASSPTDFNQPQHF.